This TCR beta chain is from a study of human T cells and chemical hapten exposure. CDR3 length equals 14 residues. Per the germline V gene, CDR1 is SGHKS and CDR2 is YYEKEE (reference sequence). Losses at the gene ends were 4 bases for V and 5 bases for J; bases not matched to a gene: 6. The time point: patch test 3, about 24 weeks after DPC sensitization. Documented treatment: therapeutic diphenylcyclopropenone sensitization with weekly scalp DPC. Whole-study findings and limits: PT1 expanded TCR counts and patch test score were linked, and their correlation was positive. Clustering by CDR3 similarity yielded significantly more large clusters from expanded TCRs than controls.

Points on this clonotype: The antigen remains undetermined.

TCRdb analysed the RACE reads with MiXCR anew, one entry per CDR3 protein. Of tens of thousands of distinct CDR3 sequences in the sample, 10% to 15% were seen once. This chain joins TRBV5-5 and TRBJ1-2; 9 bases line up with TRBD1. The clonotype originates from a woman in her 50s with alopecia areata. Some clones in this sample may be carry-over from other donors' samples. This specimen was whole blood, taken in connection with sensitization to the hapten diphenylcyclopropenone (DPC). This chain's CDR3 is CASSPGTGYYGYTF. The CDR3 nucleotides read TGTGCCAGCAGCCCTGGGACAGGGTATTATGGCTACACCTTC. Based on the CDR3 plus reference TRBV5-5 and TRBJ1-2, the full variable domain is DAGVTQSPTHLIKTRGQQVTLRCSPISGHKSVSWYQQVLGQGPQFIFQYYEKEERGRGNFPDRFSARQFPNYSSELNVNALLLGDSALYLCASSPGTGYYGYTFGSGTRLTVV.